This T cell receptor (beta chain) comes out of a study of beta chain features in type 1 diabetes. Per the germline V gene, CDR1 is ENHRY and CDR2 is SYGVKD. Trimming took off 4 bases at V and 2 bases at J, with 12 bases between the two ends. The CDR3 runs to 14 residues. Expressed TCRB transcripts were sequenced because the entire RNA isolate underwent reverse transcription. Data came from immunoSEQ multiplex PCR; TCRdb stores just in-frame clones and leaves some out. The data contain under 950,000 clones, about a sixth of them seen just once; the ten biggest clones take up 0.02% to 0.025%. This TCR came from a young woman in good health. The source material was naive CD4+ T cells from blood. V usage is TRBV10-3 and J usage is TRBJ2-7; D is uncertain. CDR3: CAISGDSSPYEQYF. Here the CDR3 DNA reads TGTGCCATCAGTGGCGACTCAAGTCCCTACGAGCAGTACTTC.